This T cell receptor beta chain appears in the sequencing data of a study of OX40 agonist ivuxolimab in advanced cancers. Measured with immunoSEQ multiplex PCR; TCRdb has only the in-frame clones, and not every one. The sample includes tens of thousands of clones, 70% to 90% seen only once; the top ten take about 0.25%. The CDR3 sequence is 16 residues long. Germline V gene data show CDR1 as SGHTA and CDR2 as FQGNSA. V lost 5 bases and J 3 bases, leaving 18 bases between the germline ends. Study-wide points: Average numbers of expanded clones were greater in CD8+ T cells than in CD4+.

Turning to this clone: As yet, its antigen is unknown.

The sample here was CD4+ or CD8+ T cells sorted from blood, taken in a trial of the OX40 agonist ivuxolimab. This receptor was obtained from an adult with an advanced solid tumor such as melanoma, head and neck, liver or kidney cancer. This rearrangement joins TRBV7-2 to TRBJ2-3; tentatively, D is TRBD2 (5 bases). The CDR3 DNA follows: TGTGCCAGCAGCCCGCATAGGGAGCGAAGGACAGATACGCAGTATTTT. Amino acids: CASSPHRERRTDTQYF.